The 11 T cell receptor beta chains below all came from one sample that was sequenced in a study of T cell responses to AZD1222 COVID-19 vaccine. Sequencing used immunoSEQ multiplex PCR; TCRdb keeps in-frame clones, though not all of them. The sample carries around 84,000 clones, 70% to 90% recorded once. The starting material was peripheral blood, obtained on day 0 of AZD1222 vaccination. The source of these receptors is an adult in good health.

The rearrangement links TRBV20-1 to TRBJ2-7, with TRBD2 matching 10 bases. Germline assignment: CDR1 DFQATT and CDR2 SNEGSKA (reference sequence). The CDR3 runs to 13 residues. Unmatched junction bases numbered 3, after V lost 3 bases and J lost 4 bases. CDR3: CSASGTSAYEQYF. The CDR3 bases are TGCAGTGCTAGTGGGACTAGCGCTTACGAGCAGTACTTC.

The J gene is TRBJ1-1, the V gene TRBV5-1; 11 bases line up with TRBD1. V shed 0 bases and J 1 base; nucleotides not matched to a gene: 2. From germline, CDR1 is SGHRS and CDR2 YFSETQ. The CDR3 covers 16 residues. CDR3 DNA: TGCGCCAGCAGCTTGGGGGACAGGGGGGCGAACACTGAAGCTTTCTTT. Its protein is CASSLGDRGANTEAFF.

The chain links TRBV30 to TRBJ1-2; possible D gene TRBD1, 5 bases. The CDR3 consists of 17 residues. V lost 4 bases, J lost 4 bases, and 25 bases lay in between. CDR1 GTSNPN and CDR2 SVGIG come from the germline V gene (reference sequence). The CDR3 coding sequence is TGTGCCTGGATGCGGTCGGGGGATTTCAGAAACTCCTATGGCTACACCTTC. It codes for CAWMRSGDFRNSYGYTF.

This clone was seen more than once but under ten times. The chain employs TRBV29-1 and TRBJ2-7, with 9 bases identical to TRBD2. V shed 4 bases, J shed 2 bases, and the junction held 3 bases outside the gene matches. The CDR3 length is 13 residues. The V gene's germline CDR1 is SQVTM and CDR2 ANQGSEA. As DNA, the CDR3 is TGCAGCGTTGGAGGCGGGAGGGCCTACGAGCAGTACTTC. Residues: CSVGGGRAYEQYF.

The J gene is TRBJ1-4, the V gene TRBV9; a possible D gene is TRBD1 (6 bases). This CDR3 region has 15 residues. CDR1 is SGDLS, CDR2 YYNGEE, per germline. Between the trimmed V and J ends, which lost 0 bases and 8 bases, there was a span of 14 bases. The CDR3 reads CASSVDAGVKEKLFF. The DNA of the CDR3 is TGTGCCAGCAGCGTAGACGCAGGGGTGAAGGAAAAACTGTTTTTT.

V and J are TRBV6-6 and TRBJ1-6; 9 nucleotides agree with TRBD1. The CDR3 covers 15 residues. The germline V gene has CDR1 MNHNY and CDR2 SVGAGI (reference sequence). V was clipped by 7 bases and J by 6 bases; unmatched bases: 7. DNA of the CDR3: TGTGCCAGCACTACAGGGGGCATATCTAATTCACCCCTCCACTTT. Protein: CASTTGGISNSPLHF.

This clone was seen just once. This rearrangement joins TRBV19 to TRBJ1-6; the match to TRBD1 covers 7 bases. CDR3 length: 14 residues. With V trimmed by 5 bases and J by 8 bases, 6 bases remained unmatched. CDR1 LNHDA and CDR2 SQIVND come from the germline V gene (reference sequence). CDR3 region: CASSPQGGDSPLHF. The CDR3 DNA is TGTGCCAGTAGTCCGCAGGGGGGAGATTCACCCCTCCACTTT.

The chain carries TRBV11-2 and TRBJ1-2, with a tentative D call TRBD1 (5 bases). This CDR3 region has 15 residues. V was pared by 5 bases and J by 4 bases, with 17 bases between. CDR1 SGHAT and CDR2 FQNNGV come from the germline V gene. Here the CDR3 reads CASSPTPTGTYGYTF. In nucleotides, the CDR3 is TGTGCCAGCAGCCCCACCCCCACAGGAACCTATGGCTACACCTTC.

CDR3 protein: CASSHYQEVGEKLFF. DNA of the CDR3: TGCGCCAGCAGCCACTACCAGGAAGTGGGTGAAAAACTGTTTTTT. The V call is TRBV4-3, the J call TRBJ1-4; D gene uncertain. The V gene's germline CDR1 is LGHNA and CDR2 YSLEER. This CDR3 has 15 amino acids. Between the trimmed V and J ends, which lost 3 bases and 7 bases, there was a span of 15 bases.

The chain has TRBV6-6 and TRBJ1-2; weak D call: TRBD1 (6 bases). Germline loops: CDR1 MNHNY, CDR2 SVGAGI (reference sequence). The V and J ends lost 2 bases and 4 bases respectively, with 17 bases between them. There are 16 residues in the CDR3. The CDR3 DNA sequence: TGTGCCAGCAGTTACACTCTGTCAGGGGATGGCTATGGCTACACCTTC. This codes for CASSYTLSGDGYGYTF.

The V and J genes are TRBV16 and TRBJ1-2; D is ambiguous. V was trimmed by 2 bases and J by 4 bases, leaving 11 bases between them. There are 14 residues in the CDR3. Germline V gives CDR1 KGHSY, CDR2 FQNENV. Written as DNA, the CDR3 is TGTGCCAGCAGCCAAGGCCAGCCCCGCTATGGCTACACCTTC. It encodes CASSQGQPRYGYTF. The whole variable domain, remainder taken from reference TRBV16 and TRBJ1-2, is GEEVAQTPKHLVRGEGQKAKLYCAPIKGHSYVFWYQQVLKNEFKFLISFQNENVFDETGMPKERFSAKCLPNSPCSLEIQATKLEDSAVYFCASSQGQPRYGYTFGSGTRLTVV.